A single sample is the source of the 20 T cell receptor beta chains below, sequenced in a study of cytomegalovirus exposure and HLA in healthy donors. Data came from immunoSEQ multiplex PCR; TCRdb stores just in-frame clones and leaves some out. The sample lists 250,000 to 300,000 clones; about 86% were seen once. The sequenced sample was PBMCs. These receptors were collected from a woman aged 18-29 years in good health and CMV-seronegative.

The chain has TRBV4-1 and TRBJ2-3; D might be TRBD2 (7 bases). The CDR3 totals 16 residues. Germline values: CDR1 MGHRA, CDR2 YSYEKL. Trimming left V 1 base short and J 0 bases short, with 11 bases between. The CDR3 region is CASSQVRGASTDTQYF. Here the CDR3 DNA reads TGCGCCAGCAGCCAAGTTCGGGGGGCGAGCACAGATACGCAGTATTTT.

V is TRBV6-5 and J is TRBJ2-7; 10 bases match TRBD1. Looked up from germline, CDR1 is MNHEY and CDR2 is SVGAGI. The CDR3 runs to 14 residues. After removal of 4 bases from V and 5 bases from J, the junction contained 5 bases not matched to a gene. The CDR3 bases are TGTGCCAGCAGTTTCCGGGACAGGGGCGACGAGCAGTACTTC. Amino acids: CASSFRDRGDEQYF.

This chain joins TRBV18 and TRBJ1-1, with D unclear. CDR1 is KGHSH, CDR2 LQKENI, per germline. CDR3 length equals 16 residues. Trimming shortened V by 0 bases and J by 0 bases, and 11 bases separated the two germline ends. The CDR3 sequence: CASSPPVESMNTEAFF. The DNA of the CDR3 is TGTGCCAGCTCACCACCGGTGGAGTCGATGAACACTGAAGCTTTCTTT.

This chain connects TRBV7-9 to TRBJ2-5, with 7 bases identical to TRBD2. This CDR3 contains 15 residues. From germline, CDR1 is SEHNR and CDR2 FQNEAQ (reference sequence). The V gene end was trimmed by 1 base and the J gene end by 5 bases; junction bases not matched to a gene: 7. In DNA form, the CDR3 reads TGTGCCAGCAGCTTAGACCTAGCGGTTCACGAGACCCAGTACTTC. Encoded protein: CASSLDLAVHETQYF.

The chain uses TRBV30 and TRBJ1-4; 7 bases map to TRBD1. Germline CDR1 GTSNPN, CDR2 SVGIG (reference sequence). The CDR3 contains 15 residues. With V trimmed by 8 bases and J by 1 base, 10 bases remained unmatched. CDR3 nucleotides: TGTGCCCGGGCGACAGGGTCAGGAACTAATGAAAAACTGTTTTTT. It encodes CARATGSGTNEKLFF.

The rearrangement joins TRBV6-4 to TRBJ2-1; a possible D gene is TRBD2 (6 bases). V dropped 2 bases and J dropped 0 bases, with 14 bases sitting between them. CDR3 size: 17 residues. CDR1 and CDR2 from the germline V gene are MRHNA and SNTAGT. CDR3: CASSDLLRDRSYNEQFF. In nucleotides, the CDR3 is TGTGCCAGCAGTGACCTTTTGCGGGACCGCTCCTACAATGAGCAGTTCTTC.

This chain links TRBV19 with TRBJ2-7; TRBD2 aligns across 8 bases. Unmatched junction bases numbered 13, after V lost 6 bases and J lost 6 bases. The CDR3 covers 15 residues. Germline-derived CDR1 and CDR2 are LNHDA and SQIVND (reference sequence). Here the CDR3 DNA reads TGTGCCAGTAGCAAAAGAGCGGGGGTCCCTCCCGAGCAGTACTTC. Its translation is CASSKRAGVPPEQYF.

The chain joins TRBV7-2 to TRBJ2-7; 10 bases match TRBD1. The J segment lost 5 bases and the V segment lost 4 bases, leaving 5 bases of the junction unmatched. From germline, CDR1 is SGHTA and CDR2 FQGNSA. The CDR3 has 14 amino acids. In nucleotides, the CDR3 is TGTGCCAGCAGCTCCCTCGGACAGGGGGACGAGCAGTACTTC. It codes for CASSSLGQGDEQYF.

This clone was detected once. CDR3 region: CASTKLAGSYNEQFF. CDR3 DNA sequence: TGTGCCAGCACTAAACTAGCGGGCTCCTACAATGAGCAGTTCTTC. V is TRBV6-5 and J is TRBJ2-1; 9 nucleotides match TRBD2. The CDR3 runs 15 residues. The J segment lost 0 bases and the V segment lost 7 bases, leaving 4 bases of the junction unmatched. CDR1 and CDR2 from the germline V gene are MNHEY and SVGAGI.

This chain joins TRBV6-5 and TRBJ1-1; 7 bases match TRBD1. CDR1 and CDR2 from the germline V gene are MNHEY and SVGAGI. J was trimmed by 5 bases and V by 2 bases; bases with no gene match: 2. The CDR3 is made up of 13 amino acids. The CDR3 nucleotides read TGTGCCAGCAGTTACGGCAGGGGGACTGAAGCTTTCTTT. Translating it yields CASSYGRGTEAFF.

V gene TRBV10-2 combines with J gene TRBJ2-1, with a weak D call TRBD1 (5 bases). Germline V CDR1 and CDR2: WSHSY, SAAADI. CDR3 length equals 15 residues. V was pared by 2 bases and J by 2 bases, with 10 bases between. The CDR3 coding sequence is TGCGCCAGCAGTGAGGCGGACACAACCTACAATGAGCAGTTCTTC. This translates into CASSEADTTYNEQFF.

The chain's CDR3 is CASSGRGFPSYEQYF. Here the CDR3 DNA reads TGTGCCAGCAGCGGGCGGGGGTTCCCGTCCTACGAGCAGTACTTC. The chain links TRBV7-9 to TRBJ2-7; 7 positions agree with TRBD2. The CDR3 extends over 15 amino acids. CDR1 is SEHNR, CDR2 FQNEAQ, per germline (reference sequence). V lost 5 bases to trimming and J lost 1 base; unmatched junction nucleotides: 8.

The V call is TRBV6-5, the J call TRBJ1-5; D might be TRBD1 (6 bases). V lost 2 bases and J lost 4, with 12 bases in between. CDR3 size: 15 residues. In germline, CDR1 is MNHEY, CDR2 SVGAGI. CDR3 DNA sequence: TGTGCCAGCAGTTACACCGCGGACAGAAATCAGCCCCAGCATTTT. This sequence encodes CASSYTADRNQPQHF.

V gene TRBV5-1 combines with J gene TRBJ1-6; unclear D gene. CDR3 size: 13 residues. CDR1 SGHRS and CDR2 YFSETQ come from the germline V gene. V dropped 3 bases and J dropped 7 bases, with 8 bases sitting between them. CDR3 protein: CASSSRANSPLHF. As DNA, the CDR3 is TGCGCCAGCAGCTCAAGAGCAAATTCACCCCTCCACTTT.

V usage is TRBV5-8 and J usage is TRBJ1-2, with D possibly TRBD1 on 5 matching bases. The CDR3 runs to 16 residues. The ends were cut back, 4 bases at V and 6 bases at J, with 22 bases in the middle. CDR1 is SGHTS and CDR2 is YDEGEE in the germline V gene. This chain's CDR3 is CASSLLGYLGANGYTF. The CDR3 DNA follows: TGTGCCAGCAGCCTCTTGGGGTACTTAGGGGCAAATGGCTACACCTTC.

The V gene is TRBV2, the J gene TRBJ1-5; 8 bases fit TRBD1. Per the germline V gene, CDR1 is SNHLY and CDR2 is FYNNEI. The V gene end was trimmed by 8 bases and the J gene end by 7 bases; junction bases not matched to a gene: 7. This CDR3 has 13 amino acids. DNA for the CDR3: TGTGCCAGCCAGGACAGGGAGTGGCAGCCCCAGCATTTT. Translated: CASQDREWQPQHF.

This chain links TRBV27 with TRBJ1-1; 7 positions match TRBD1. CDR1 is MNHEY, CDR2 SMNVEV, per germline (reference sequence). This CDR3 comprises 12 residues. The trim removed 3 bases at V and 7 bases at J, leaving 2 bases unmatched. The CDR3 region is CASSFPGGEAFF. In DNA form, the CDR3 reads TGTGCCAGCAGTTTCCCAGGGGGTGAAGCTTTCTTT.

This clone appeared a single time. V usage is TRBV7-6 and J usage is TRBJ2-7, with 11 bases that match TRBD2. Germline CDR1 and CDR2: SGHVS and FNYEAQ. This CDR3 region has 16 residues. The junction had 5 bases not matched to a gene; V was cut back by 0 bases and J by 4 bases. The CDR3 DNA is TGTGCCAGCAGCTTAGCGGGACTAGCGGACCCGTACGAGCAGTACTTC. Protein product: CASSLAGLADPYEQYF.

This chain links TRBV11-3 with TRBJ2-7; no definite D call. Trimming pared 1 base from V and 3 bases from J, leaving 7 bases between. In germline, CDR1 is SGHNT, CDR2 YENEEA. There are 13 residues in the CDR3. The DNA of the CDR3 is TGTGCCAGCAGCTTAGTTAGTGGCTACGAGCAGTACTTC. As protein: CASSLVSGYEQYF.

The count of this clone is one. The genes are TRBV11-2 and TRBJ1-3, with no clear D. Deletions cut 4 bases from V and 0 bases from J, with 7 bases between. The V gene's germline CDR1 is SGHAT and CDR2 FQNNGV. The CDR3 sequence is 14 residues long. CDR3 bases: TGTGCCAGCAGCTCTCCCGGCTCTGGAAACACCATATATTTT. It encodes CASSSPGSGNTIYF.